These 23 T cell receptor beta chains were sequenced from one sample in a study of cytomegalovirus exposure and HLA in healthy donors. PCR used 60 Vbeta primers and 13 Jbeta primers. Sequencing used immunoSEQ multiplex PCR; TCRdb keeps in-frame clones, though not all of them. Of some 200,000 clones detected, approximately 80% appear once; the ten largest clones hold about 2.2%. Material: PBMCs. These receptors were collected from a woman aged 25 to 39 in good health and CMV-seronegative.

The table lists this clone with a few counts. Its ends do not fully match the called genes, so a read error is possible. The V gene is TRBV27, the J gene TRBJ2-5; no clear D. The CDR3 length is 10 residues. Germline-derived CDR1 and CDR2 are MNHEY and SMNVEV (reference sequence). CDR3 sequence: CASPRFRNNF. The CDR3 coding sequence is TGTGCCAGCCCGCGGTTCCGGAACAACTTC.

The chain employs TRBV11-2 and TRBJ2-7; D is uncertain. V dropped 4 bases and J dropped 3 bases, with 19 bases sitting between them. Germline assignment: CDR1 SGHAT and CDR2 FQNNGV. The CDR3 is 16 amino acids. The CDR3 sequence is CASSYQLEEVGYEQYF. The CDR3 DNA reads as TGTGCCAGCAGCTATCAACTTGAAGAGGTTGGCTACGAGCAGTACTTC.

Comment on this clone: The junction and the germline gene differ at one end; a read error may be behind it. The rearrangement uses TRBV7-8 and TRBJ2-7; perhaps TRBD2 as D (5 bases). Germline V gives CDR1 SGHVS, CDR2 FQNEAQ. This CDR3 region has 14 residues. The CDR3 DNA reads as TGTGCCAGCACCTTAAGAGGAGGAAGGGTCGAGCAGTACTTC. Translated, it gives CASTLRGGRVEQYF.

The genes are TRBV29-1 and TRBJ2-5; the match to TRBD1 covers 9 bases. CDR1 and CDR2 from the germline V gene are SQVTM and ANQGSEA. Germline trimming cut 4 bases from V and 5 bases from J; bases unmatched to any gene: 8. This CDR3 has 14 residues. The CDR3: CSVVRTGAGETQYF. CDR3 nucleotide sequence: TGCAGCGTTGTTAGGACAGGGGCCGGGGAGACCCAGTACTTC.

This clone came up a few times. J is TRBJ1-6 and V is TRBV27; D call uncertain. CDR1 is MNHEY and CDR2 is SMNVEV in the germline V gene (reference sequence). This CDR3 has 16 residues. V shed 6 bases and J shed 9 bases, with 21 bases lying between them. CDR3 sequence reads: CASRTFLGYASSPLHF. The CDR3 region has the DNA TGTGCCAGCAGGACCTTTTTGGGTTACGCTAGTTCACCCCTCCACTTT.

This clone was observed a few times. The CDR3 loop is CASSPTGGGRDYGYTF. The CDR3 region has the DNA TGTGCCAGCAGCCCGACAGGGGGGGGGAGAGACTATGGCTACACCTTC. This rearrangement joins TRBV27 to TRBJ1-2, with 9 bases identical to TRBD1. J gave up 3 bases and V 6 bases, and 11 bases lay outside the gene matches. CDR3 size: 16 residues. Germline CDR1 and CDR2: MNHEY and SMNVEV (reference sequence).

The chain couples TRBV11-3 to TRBJ1-1; 7 nucleotides agree with TRBD1. J gave up 7 bases and V 5 bases, and 4 bases lay outside the gene matches. The CDR3 is 12 amino acids. Germline V gene lookup returns CDR1 SGHNT and CDR2 YENEEA. This chain's CDR3 is CASSTGTDEAFF. The CDR3 DNA is TGTGCCAGCAGCACCGGGACAGATGAAGCTTTCTTT.

The chain has TRBV28 and TRBJ2-1, with D perhaps TRBD1 (5 bases). The CDR3 has 16 amino acids. The V gene's germline CDR1 is MDHEN and CDR2 SYDVKM. V lost 5 bases and J lost 0, with 14 bases in between. CDR3 nucleotide sequence: TGTGCCAGCAGTACACCCGGCAGGGACTCCTACAATGAGCAGTTCTTC. This gives the protein CASSTPGRDSYNEQFF.

V usage is TRBV11-2 and J usage is TRBJ2-3, with D tentatively TRBD2 (5 bases). This CDR3 comprises 19 residues. Germline V gene sequence: CDR1 SGHAT, CDR2 FQNNGV. V was pared by 2 bases and J by 0 bases, with 21 bases between. CDR3 nucleotides: TGTGCCAGCAGCTTAAACCTAGAGACTGGAGGATCTAGCACAGATACGCAGTATTTT. Amino acid sequence: CASSLNLETGGSSTDTQYF.

This clone was found a few times. The chain uses TRBV4-1 and TRBJ1-6; TRBD1 matches at 7 bases. V dropped 1 base and J dropped 4; count of bases not matched to a gene: 7. The CDR3 is 17 amino acids. The V gene's germline CDR1 is MGHRA and CDR2 YSYEKL. The CDR3 DNA reads as TGCGCCAGCAGCCAAGGTGTCCGGGACAGATATAATTCACCCCTCCACTTT. Amino acids: CASSQGVRDRYNSPLHF.

The chain has TRBV7-8 and TRBJ2-1, with a tentative D call TRBD1 (6 bases). This CDR3 has 16 residues. Germline CDR1 and CDR2: SGHVS and FQNEAQ. The V end was cut by 4 bases, the J end by 2 bases, with 15 bases between. DNA of the CDR3: TGTGCCAGCAGCTCCCCGGGTCGGACAGCCTACAATGAGCAGTTCTTC. Translating it yields CASSSPGRTAYNEQFF.

The rearrangement links TRBV6-1 to TRBJ2-7; 8 nucleotides match TRBD2. CDR1 is MNHNS, CDR2 SASEGT, per germline. The CDR3 length is 14 residues. Losses at the gene ends were 8 bases for V and 6 bases for J; bases not matched to a gene: 12. CDR3 region: CASRTSGYNGEQYF. The CDR3 nucleotides are TGTGCCAGCCGCACTAGCGGTTATAATGGCGAGCAGTACTTC.

This clone was seen more than once but under ten times. The CDR3 protein is CASGPTYRTLETQYF. For the CDR3, the DNA is TGTGCCAGTGGCCCGACCTACAGGACCCTAGAGACCCAGTACTTC. The chain employs TRBV19 and TRBJ2-5, with a weak D call TRBD1 (5 bases). Germline V gene lookup returns CDR1 LNHDA and CDR2 SQIVND (reference sequence). V dropped 8 bases and J dropped 4 bases, with 20 bases sitting between them. This CDR3 is built from 15 residues.

The chain has TRBV7-2 and TRBJ1-6, with D uncertain. The CDR3 is 15 amino acids. With 0 bases removed from V and 7 bases from J, the gap between germline ends came to 10 bases. The germline V gene has CDR1 SGHTA and CDR2 FQGNSA. The CDR3, as DNA: TGTGCCAGCAGCTTAGCGGAGGGTTTGAATTCACCCCTCCACTTT. Its translation is CASSLAEGLNSPLHF.

The CDR3 sequence: CASSVALAGGRTTDTQYF. The CDR3, as DNA: TGTGCCAGCAGCGTAGCCCTAGCGGGGGGCCGAACCACAGATACGCAGTATTTT. V gene TRBV9 combines with J gene TRBJ2-3; 11 positions agree with TRBD2. J lost 2 bases, V lost 0 bases, and 8 bases had no gene match. The CDR3 runs to 18 residues. Per the germline V gene, CDR1 is SGDLS and CDR2 is YYNGEE.

The sample holds one count of this clone. The chain carries TRBV28 and TRBJ1-1; 8 bases line up with TRBD1. Trimming cost V 6 bases and J 8 bases; bases outside gene matches: 8. CDR1 MDHEN and CDR2 SYDVKM come from the germline V gene. The CDR3 spans 13 residues. The CDR3 is CASSQPGQDEAFF. CDR3 DNA: TGTGCCAGCAGCCAACCGGGACAGGACGAAGCTTTCTTT.

The genes are TRBV2 and TRBJ1-4; 10 bases line up with TRBD1. Germline V gene lookup returns CDR1 SNHLY and CDR2 FYNNEI. V shed 7 bases, J shed 3 bases, and the junction held 5 bases outside the gene matches. The CDR3 loop spans 15 amino acids. For the CDR3, the DNA is TGTGCCAGCAATGGACAGGGGGGGGCTAATGAAAAACTGTTTTTT. Translating it yields CASNGQGGANEKLFF.

Remarks on this clone: Germline and junction disagree at one end, which may indicate a read error. The gene calls are TRBV7-7 and TRBJ2-3; 7 bases are shared with TRBD2. This CDR3 comprises 17 residues. From germline, CDR1 is SSHAT and CDR2 FNYEAQ (reference sequence). DNA of the CDR3: TGTGCTAGCAGCTTAGGAACGGGGCTAGCGGGCACAGATACGCAGTATTTT. Its protein product is CASSLGTGLAGTDTQYF.

The J gene is TRBJ2-3, the V gene TRBV6-5, with 7 bases aligning to TRBD2. The CDR3 sequence is 13 residues long. The germline gives CDR1 MNHEY, CDR2 SVGAGI. V lost 6 bases to trimming and J lost 3 bases; unmatched junction nucleotides: 3. CDR3 in amino acids: CASRPGGTDTQYF. Here the CDR3 DNA reads TGTGCCAGCAGACCGGGGGGTACAGATACGCAGTATTTT.

The J gene is TRBJ1-4, the V gene TRBV5-1; D unresolved. Germline V gene lookup returns CDR1 SGHRS and CDR2 YFSETQ. V was trimmed by 3 bases and J by 5 bases, leaving 14 bases between them. This CDR3 contains 15 residues. The chain's CDR3 is CASSWAGLTNEKLFF. DNA of the CDR3: TGCGCCAGCAGCTGGGCAGGCCTGACGAATGAAAAACTGTTTTTT.

The chain uses TRBV5-6 and TRBJ2-5; tentative D call: TRBD1 (6 bases). Germline values: CDR1 SGHDT, CDR2 YYEEEE. V was trimmed by 3 bases and J by 5 bases, leaving 17 bases between them. There are 15 residues in the CDR3. CDR3 protein: CASSSLQGFQETQYF. For the CDR3, the DNA is TGTGCCAGCAGCTCCCTTCAGGGGTTCCAGGAGACCCAGTACTTC.

The chain combines TRBV7-9 with TRBJ1-2; D possibly corresponds to TRBD1 (6 bases). This CDR3 spans 15 amino acids. V gave up 5 bases and J gave up 7 bases, with 20 bases separating them. Germline values: CDR1 SEHNR, CDR2 FQNEAQ (reference sequence). The CDR3 is CASSKARGGGGGYTF. The CDR3 DNA reads as TGTGCCAGCAGCAAAGCCAGGGGAGGCGGGGGTGGCTACACCTTC.

Concerning this clone itself: An end of the junction does not agree with germline; a read error may underlie this. The V and J genes are TRBV7-9 and TRBJ2-1, with D perhaps matching TRBD2 (8 bases). From germline, CDR1 is SEHNR and CDR2 FQNEAQ (reference sequence). This CDR3 comprises 18 residues. CDR3 DNA: TGTTCCAGCAGCGCGGGACAGACGAGCGGGAGTCCCTACAATGAGCAGTTCTTC. Encoded protein: CSSSAGQTSGSPYNEQFF.